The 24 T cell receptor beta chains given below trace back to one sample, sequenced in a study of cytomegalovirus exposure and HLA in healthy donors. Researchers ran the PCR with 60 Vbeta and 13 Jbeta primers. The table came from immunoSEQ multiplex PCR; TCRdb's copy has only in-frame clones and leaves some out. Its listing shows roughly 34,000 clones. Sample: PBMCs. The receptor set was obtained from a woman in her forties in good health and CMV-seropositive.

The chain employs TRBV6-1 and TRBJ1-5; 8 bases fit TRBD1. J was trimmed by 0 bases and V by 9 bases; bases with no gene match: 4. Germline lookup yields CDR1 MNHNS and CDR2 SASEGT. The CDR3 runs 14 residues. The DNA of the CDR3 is TGTGCCAGTTCACAGGGGGGTAGCAATCAGCCCCAGCATTTT. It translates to CASSQGGSNQPQHF.

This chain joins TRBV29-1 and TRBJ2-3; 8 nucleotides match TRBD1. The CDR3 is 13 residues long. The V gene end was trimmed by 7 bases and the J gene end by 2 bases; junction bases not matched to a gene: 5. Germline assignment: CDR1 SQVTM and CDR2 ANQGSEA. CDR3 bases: TGCAGCGCCGGCCAGGGGGCCACAGATACGCAGTATTTT. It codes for CSAGQGATDTQYF.

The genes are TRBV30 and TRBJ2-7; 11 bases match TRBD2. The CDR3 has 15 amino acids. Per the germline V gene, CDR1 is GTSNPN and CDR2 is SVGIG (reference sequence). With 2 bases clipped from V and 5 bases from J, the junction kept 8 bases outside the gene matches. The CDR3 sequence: CAWSLIGLAGHEQYF. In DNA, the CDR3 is TGTGCCTGGAGTCTCATCGGACTAGCGGGCCACGAGCAGTACTTC.

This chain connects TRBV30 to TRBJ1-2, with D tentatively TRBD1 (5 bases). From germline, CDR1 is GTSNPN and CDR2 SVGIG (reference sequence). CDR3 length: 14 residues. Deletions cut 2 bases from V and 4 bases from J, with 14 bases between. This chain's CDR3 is CAWSRQSYSYGYTF. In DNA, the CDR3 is TGTGCCTGGAGTCGACAGTCTTATAGCTATGGCTACACCTTC. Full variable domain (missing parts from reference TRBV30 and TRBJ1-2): SQTIHQWPATLVQPVGSPLSLECTVEGTSNPNLYWYRQAAGRGLQLLFYSVGIGQISSEVPQNLSASRPQDRQFILSSKKLLLSDSGFYLCAWSRQSYSYGYTFGSGTRLTVV.

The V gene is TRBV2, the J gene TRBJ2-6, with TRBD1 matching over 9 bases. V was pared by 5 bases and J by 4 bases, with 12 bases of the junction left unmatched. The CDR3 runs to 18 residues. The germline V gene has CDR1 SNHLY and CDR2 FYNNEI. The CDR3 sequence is CASSHHRDRVPGANVLTF. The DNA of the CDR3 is TGTGCCAGCAGTCACCACCGGGACAGGGTTCCAGGGGCCAACGTCCTGACTTTC.

DNA of the CDR3: TGTGCCAGCTCCCCCCGGGTAGCGGGAGCAGATACGCAGTATTTT. It encodes CASSPRVAGADTQYF. This rearrangement joins TRBV18 to TRBJ2-3, with 9 nucleotides matching TRBD2. The V gene end was trimmed by 6 bases and the J gene end by 4 bases; junction bases not matched to a gene: 8. This CDR3 spans 15 amino acids. Germline loops: CDR1 KGHSH, CDR2 LQKENI.

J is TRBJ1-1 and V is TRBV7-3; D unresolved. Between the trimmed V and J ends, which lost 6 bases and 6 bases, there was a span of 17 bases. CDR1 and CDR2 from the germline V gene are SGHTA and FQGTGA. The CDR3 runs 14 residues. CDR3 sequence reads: CASSPGSVVSEAFF. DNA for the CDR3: TGTGCCAGCAGTCCGGGATCCGTTGTCTCTGAAGCTTTCTTT.

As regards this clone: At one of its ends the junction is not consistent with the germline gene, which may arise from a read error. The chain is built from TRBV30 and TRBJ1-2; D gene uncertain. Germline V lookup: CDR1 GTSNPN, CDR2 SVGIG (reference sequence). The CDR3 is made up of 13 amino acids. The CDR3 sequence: CDWSNPSGYGYTF. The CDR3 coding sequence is TGTGACTGGTCCAACCCCAGTGGTTATGGCTACACCTTC.

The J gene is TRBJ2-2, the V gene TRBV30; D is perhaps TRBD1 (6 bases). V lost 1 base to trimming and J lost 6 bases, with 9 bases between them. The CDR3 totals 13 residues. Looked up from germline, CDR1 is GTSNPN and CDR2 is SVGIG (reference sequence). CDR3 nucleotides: TGTGCCTGGAGTGGGACAGTATCCGGGGAGCTGTTTTTT. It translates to CAWSGTVSGELFF.

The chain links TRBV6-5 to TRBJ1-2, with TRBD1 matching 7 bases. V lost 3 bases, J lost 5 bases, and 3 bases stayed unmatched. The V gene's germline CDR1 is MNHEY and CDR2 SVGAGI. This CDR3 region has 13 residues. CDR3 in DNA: TGTGCCAGCAGTTATAGGACAGGATATGGCTACACCTTC. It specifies CASSYRTGYGYTF.

CDR3 sequence: CASGLAGLYQETQYF. In nucleotides, the CDR3 is TGCGCCAGCGGACTAGCGGGACTGTACCAAGAGACCCAGTACTTC. The rearrangement links TRBV5-1 to TRBJ2-5; 12 bases are a match to TRBD2. Unmatched junction bases numbered 4, after V lost 7 bases and J lost 0 bases. Germline V gene sequence: CDR1 SGHRS, CDR2 YFSETQ. The CDR3 extends over 15 amino acids.

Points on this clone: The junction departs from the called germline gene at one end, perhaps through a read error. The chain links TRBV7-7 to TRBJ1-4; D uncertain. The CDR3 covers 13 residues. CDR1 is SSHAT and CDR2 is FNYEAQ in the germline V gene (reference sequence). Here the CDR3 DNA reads TGTGCTAGCAGCTTGAACAGAAATGAAAAACTGTTTTTT. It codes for CASSLNRNEKLFF. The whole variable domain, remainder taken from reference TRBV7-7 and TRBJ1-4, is GAGVSQSPRYKVTKRGQDVTLRCDPISSHATLYWYQQALGQGPEFLTYFNYEAQPDKSGLPSDRFSAERPEGSISTLTIQRTEQRDSAMYRCASSLNRNEKLFFGSGTQLSVL.

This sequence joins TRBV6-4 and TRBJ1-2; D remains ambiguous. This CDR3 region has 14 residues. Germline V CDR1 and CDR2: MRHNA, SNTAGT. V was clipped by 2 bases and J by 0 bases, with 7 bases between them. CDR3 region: CASSDGGANYGYTF. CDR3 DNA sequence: TGTGCCAGCAGTGACGGAGGTGCTAACTATGGCTACACCTTC.

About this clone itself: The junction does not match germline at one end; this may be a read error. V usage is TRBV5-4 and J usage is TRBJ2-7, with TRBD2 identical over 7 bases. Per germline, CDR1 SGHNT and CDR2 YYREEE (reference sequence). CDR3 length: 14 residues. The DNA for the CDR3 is TGTGCCAGCAGCTCTCGGGGGGAAACCTACGAGCAGTCCTTC. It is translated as CASSSRGETYEQSF.

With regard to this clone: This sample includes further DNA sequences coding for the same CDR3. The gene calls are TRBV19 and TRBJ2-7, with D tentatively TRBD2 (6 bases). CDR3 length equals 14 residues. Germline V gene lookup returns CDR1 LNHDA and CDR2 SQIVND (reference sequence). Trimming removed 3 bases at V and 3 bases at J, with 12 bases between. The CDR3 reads CASSITGASYEQYF. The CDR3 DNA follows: TGTGCCAGTAGTATTACGGGAGCAAGCTACGAGCAGTACTTC.

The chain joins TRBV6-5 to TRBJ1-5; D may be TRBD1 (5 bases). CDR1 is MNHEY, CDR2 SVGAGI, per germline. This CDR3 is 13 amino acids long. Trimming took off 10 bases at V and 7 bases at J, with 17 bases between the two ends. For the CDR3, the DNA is TGTGCCACCGGGACGTCTGGGGGGCAGCCCCAGCATTTT. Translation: CATGTSGGQPQHF.

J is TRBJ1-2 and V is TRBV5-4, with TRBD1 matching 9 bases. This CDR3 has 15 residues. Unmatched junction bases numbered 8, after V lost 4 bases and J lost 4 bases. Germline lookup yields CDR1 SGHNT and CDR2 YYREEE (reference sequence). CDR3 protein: CASSPTGGSLYGYTF. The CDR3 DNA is TGTGCCAGCAGCCCCACAGGGGGCTCTCTCTATGGCTACACCTTC.

CDR3 region: CAWSLAPDTQYF. The CDR3 nucleotides read TGTGCCTGGAGTTTGGCCCCAGATACGCAGTATTTT. The rearrangement joins TRBV30 to TRBJ2-3, with D uncertain. This CDR3 contains 12 residues. Germline V gives CDR1 GTSNPN, CDR2 SVGIG (reference sequence). The V end was cut by 2 bases, the J end by 4 bases, with 7 bases between. The full variable domain, rest sourced from reference TRBV30 and TRBJ2-3, is SQTIHQWPATLVQPVGSPLSLECTVEGTSNPNLYWYRQAAGRGLQLLFYSVGIGQISSEVPQNLSASRPQDRQFILSSKKLLLSDSGFYLCAWSLAPDTQYFGPGTRLTVL.

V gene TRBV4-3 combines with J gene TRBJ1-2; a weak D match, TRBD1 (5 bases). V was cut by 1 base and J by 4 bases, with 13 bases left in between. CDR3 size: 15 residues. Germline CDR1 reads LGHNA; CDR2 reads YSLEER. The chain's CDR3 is CASSQAGRGLYGYTF. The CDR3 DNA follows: TGCGCCAGCAGCCAAGCAGGGCGGGGCCTCTATGGCTACACCTTC.

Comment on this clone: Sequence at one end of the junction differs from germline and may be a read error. The CDR3 is CSVHRTGGEF. The CDR3 DNA reads TGCAGCGTCCACCGGACAGGGGGAGAATTC. The J gene is TRBJ2-7, the V gene TRBV29-1, with 10 bases fitting TRBD1. The CDR3 runs 10 residues. CDR1 and CDR2 (germline): SQVTM, ANQGSEA.

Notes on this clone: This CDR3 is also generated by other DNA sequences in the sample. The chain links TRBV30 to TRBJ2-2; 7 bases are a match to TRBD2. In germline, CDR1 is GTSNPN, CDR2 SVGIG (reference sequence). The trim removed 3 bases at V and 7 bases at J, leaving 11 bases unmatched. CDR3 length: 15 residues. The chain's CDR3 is CAWRGLAAGSGELFF. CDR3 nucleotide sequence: TGTGCCTGGAGGGGTCTAGCGGCTGGGAGCGGGGAGCTGTTTTTT.

CDR3 sequence reads: CAWTTGGAETQYF. The CDR3 DNA reads as TGTGCCTGGACGACAGGGGGAGCAGAGACCCAGTACTTC. The chain is built from TRBV30 and TRBJ2-5; 9 nucleotides agree with TRBD1. J gave up 4 bases and V 4 bases, and 4 bases lay outside the gene matches. CDR3 length: 13 residues. Germline V gives CDR1 GTSNPN, CDR2 SVGIG (reference sequence).

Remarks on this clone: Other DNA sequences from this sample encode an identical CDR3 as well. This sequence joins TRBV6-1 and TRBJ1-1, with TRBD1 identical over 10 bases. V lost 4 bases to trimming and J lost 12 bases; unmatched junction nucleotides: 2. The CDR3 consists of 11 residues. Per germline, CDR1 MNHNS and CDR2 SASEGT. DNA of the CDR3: TGTGCCAGCAGTGTGGACAGGGGGACTTTCTTT. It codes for CASSVDRGTFF.

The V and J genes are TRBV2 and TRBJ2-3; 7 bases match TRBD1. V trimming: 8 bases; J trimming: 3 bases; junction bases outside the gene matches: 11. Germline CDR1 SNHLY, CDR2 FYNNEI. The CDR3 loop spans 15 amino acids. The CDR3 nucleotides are TGTGCCAGCTTACTTGGACAGGTGGGGACAGATACGCAGTATTTT. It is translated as CASLLGQVGTDTQYF.